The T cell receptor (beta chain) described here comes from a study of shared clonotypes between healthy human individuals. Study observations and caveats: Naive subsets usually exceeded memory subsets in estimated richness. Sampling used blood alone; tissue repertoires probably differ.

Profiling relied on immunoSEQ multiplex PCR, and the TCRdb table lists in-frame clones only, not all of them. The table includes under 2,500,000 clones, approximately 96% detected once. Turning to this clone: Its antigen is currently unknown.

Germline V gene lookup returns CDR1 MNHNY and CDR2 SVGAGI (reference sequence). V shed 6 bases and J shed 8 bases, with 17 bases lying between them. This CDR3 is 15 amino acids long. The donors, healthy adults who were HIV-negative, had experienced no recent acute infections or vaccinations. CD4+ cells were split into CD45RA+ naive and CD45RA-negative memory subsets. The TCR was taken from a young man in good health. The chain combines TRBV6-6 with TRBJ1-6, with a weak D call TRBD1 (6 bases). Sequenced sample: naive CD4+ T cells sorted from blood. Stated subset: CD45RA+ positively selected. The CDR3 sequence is CASRIRGAGDSPLHF. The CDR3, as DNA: TGTGCCAGCAGAATCCGGGGCGCAGGGGATTCACCCCTCCACTTT.